This TCR beta chain was found in a study of T cell clones after liver transplantation. Study information: Samples came from ITN030ST, which attempted immunosuppression withdrawal within 2 years of liver transplantation. TCRbeta sequencing after a pre-transplant mixed lymphocyte reaction identified graft-donor-reactive clones, later tracked in post-transplant blood. Samples came pre-transplant, pre-randomization before withdrawal, and post-randomization after withdrawal ended. Study findings and constraints: Conclusions were preliminary, with small, heterogeneous patient groups.

The table lists this clone with a count of one. Its antigen is not known. Profiled with immunoSEQ multiplex PCR; TCRdb holds only in-frame clones, not every one. This table holds about 58,000 clones, about 70% found once. Germline V gene lookup returns CDR1 KGHSY and CDR2 FQNENV. V lost 0 bases and J 7 bases, leaving 3 bases between the germline ends. This CDR3 comprises 11 residues. The genes are TRBV16 and TRBJ1-2; D is undetermined. The source is a human patient who received a liver transplant. A share of the T cells may be of graft donor origin. Sequencing used CD4+ T cells from blood, obtained at the roughly 15-month timepoint. The CDR3 sequence is CASSQSSGYTF. CDR3 nucleotide sequence: TGTGCCAGCAGCCAATCCTCTGGCTACACCTTC.